Each of the 12 T cell receptor beta chains below was sequenced from the same sample in a study of metastatic and nonmetastatic thyroid tumors. Nobody among the patients had been given any treatment before thyroid surgery. Using MiXCR, TCRdb reanalyzed the PCR reads. The profile covers tens of thousands of clones, with approximately 12% appearing a single time and 7% to 9% taken by the ten largest. The sequenced sample was tumor tissue. All receptors derive from a female donor with papillary thyroid cancer or a benign thyroid nodule (not recorded which). Some clones in this sample may be carry-over from other donors' samples.

This clone showed up many times. This rearrangement joins TRBV7-6 to TRBJ2-5; 8 bases align to TRBD2. V lost 0 bases, J lost 7 bases, and 4 bases stayed unmatched. The CDR3 consists of 14 residues. Germline V gene sequence: CDR1 SGHVS, CDR2 FNYEAQ. CDR3 bases: TGTGCCAGCAGCTTAGCGGGACTAGAACCGACCCAGTACTTC. Translation: CASSLAGLEPTQYF.

The sample holds many counts of this clone. The rearrangement uses TRBV28 and TRBJ1-6; 7 bases line up with TRBD1. Germline values: CDR1 MDHEN, CDR2 SYDVKM. J gave up 0 bases and V 3 bases, and 5 bases lay outside the gene matches. The CDR3 length is 17 residues. CDR3 loop: CASSFWDSRSYNSPLHF. In DNA form, the CDR3 reads TGTGCCAGCAGTTTTTGGGACAGCCGCTCCTATAATTCACCCCTCCACTTT.

This clone was seen many times. The chain has TRBV11-3 and TRBJ1-1, with no clear D. Germline V gene data show CDR1 as SGHNT and CDR2 as YENEEA. V lost 5 bases and J lost 3, with 13 bases in between. CDR3 size: 14 residues. This chain's CDR3 is CASSPEALDTEAFF. Here the CDR3 DNA reads TGTGCCAGCAGCCCTGAAGCCCTAGACACTGAAGCTTTCTTT.

This chain links TRBV7-8 with TRBJ1-6; unclear D gene. The CDR3 contains 14 residues. Germline V gene data show CDR1 as SGHVS and CDR2 as FQNEAQ. V shed 2 bases and J shed 8 bases, with 10 bases lying between them. This CDR3 reads CASSLFRADSPLHF. In DNA form, the CDR3 reads TGTGCCAGCAGCTTATTTCGTGCGGATTCACCCCTCCACTTT.

This clone appeared a few times. A read error is possible here, since a much larger clone lies one base away. The rearrangement uses TRBV20-1 and TRBJ1-1; the D gene is possibly TRBD1 (6 bases). CDR1 is DFQATT and CDR2 is SNEGSKA in the germline V gene (reference sequence). This CDR3 is built from 14 residues. CDR3 in DNA: TGCAGTGCTCCTCCCCTGGGGGCGAACACTGAAGCTTCCTTT. It specifies CSAPPLGANTEASF.

This clone was observed many times. This chain joins TRBV5-1 and TRBJ2-3; 8 bases align to TRBD1. Trimming at V came to 6 bases and at J to 3 bases, leaving 6 bases not matched to a gene. Per germline, CDR1 SGHRS and CDR2 YFSETQ. The CDR3 runs to 14 residues. The CDR3 here is CASNPGQGTDTQYF. CDR3 bases: TGCGCCAGCAATCCCGGACAGGGAACAGATACGCAGTATTTT.

This clone has a count of ten or more. The chain uses TRBV30 and TRBJ2-1; the D is unclear. The V end was cut by 0 bases, the J end by 0 bases, with 21 bases between. The germline V gene encodes CDR1 GTSNPN and CDR2 SVGIG (reference sequence). CDR3 length: 19 residues. In DNA form, the CDR3 reads TGTGCCTGGAGTGTACGAAACACTGGGCTGAGAAGCTCCTACAATGAGCAGTTCTTC. This translates into CAWSVRNTGLRSSYNEQFF.

The rearrangement uses TRBV18 and TRBJ2-7; the match to TRBD2 covers 15 bases. Trimming took 0 bases from V and 3 from J; bases not matched to a gene: 9. The germline gives CDR1 KGHSH, CDR2 LQKENI. This CDR3 region has 19 residues. CDR3 DNA sequence: TGTGCCAGCTCACCACCGGGACTAGCGGGAGGAATGAGTGTCTACGAGCAGTACTTC. Protein sequence: CASSPPGLAGGMSVYEQYF.

About this clone: This clone may be a read error of a much larger clone one base away. The chain recombines TRBV7-9 with TRBJ1-1, with D perhaps TRBD1 (5 bases). The V gene's germline CDR1 is SEHNR and CDR2 FQNEAQ (reference sequence). The length of the CDR3 is 15 residues. Trimming shortened V by 5 bases and J by 3 bases, and 16 bases separated the two germline ends. The CDR3 DNA reads as TGTGCCAGCAGCCTGGACTATGGGGGGTACACTGAAGCTTTCTTT. Amino acid sequence: CASSLDYGGYTEAFF.

The chain carries TRBV5-1 and TRBJ2-7; D possibly matches TRBD1 or TRBD2 (6 bases each). CDR1 and CDR2 from the germline V gene are SGHRS and YFSETQ. The CDR3 runs to 16 residues. V lost 3 bases to trimming and J lost 0 bases, with 16 bases between them. The CDR3 nucleotides read TGCGCCAGCAGCTGGGGGACTCCCAGGGGCTCCTACGAGCAGTACTTC. Protein product: CASSWGTPRGSYEQYF.

This clone was counted at least ten times. V is TRBV30 and J is TRBJ2-1, with TRBD2 matching over 11 bases. The germline V gene encodes CDR1 GTSNPN and CDR2 SVGIG (reference sequence). V shed 5 bases and J 6 bases; nucleotides not matched to a gene: 6. The CDR3 contains 14 residues. The CDR3 reads CAWVLAGVRNEQFF. The CDR3 nucleotides are TGTGCCTGGGTACTAGCGGGAGTACGCAATGAGCAGTTCTTC.

Only a few counts were recorded for this clone. A read error may produce the germline difference seen at one junction end. V is TRBV12-3 or TRBV12-4 and J is TRBJ1-1; the D is unclear. There are 13 residues in the CDR3. The CDR3 here is CAISFLYDAEAFF. The CDR3 bases are TGTGCCATCAGTTTCCTTTACGACGCTGAAGCTTTCTTT.